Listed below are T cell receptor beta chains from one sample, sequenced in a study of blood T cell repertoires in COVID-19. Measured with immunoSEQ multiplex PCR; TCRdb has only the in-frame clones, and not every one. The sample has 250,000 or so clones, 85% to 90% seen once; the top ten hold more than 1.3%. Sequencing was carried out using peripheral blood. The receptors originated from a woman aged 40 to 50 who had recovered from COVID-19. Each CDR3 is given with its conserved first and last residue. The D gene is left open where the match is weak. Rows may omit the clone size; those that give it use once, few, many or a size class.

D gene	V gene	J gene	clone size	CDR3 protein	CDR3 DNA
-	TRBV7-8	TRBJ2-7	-	CASSSTRGYEQYF	TGTGCCAGCAGCTCTACCCGGGGTTACGAGCAGTACTTC
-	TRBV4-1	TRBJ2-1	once	CASSQDNREQFF	TGCGCCAGCAGCCAAGATAATCGTGAGCAGTTCTTC
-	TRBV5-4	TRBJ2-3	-	CASSLAGHTQYF	TGTGCCAGCAGCTTGGCGGGTCATACGCAGTATTTT
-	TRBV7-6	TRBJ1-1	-	CASSGEQGNLNTEAFF	TGTGCCAGCAGCGGAGAACAGGGAAATTTGAACACTGAAGCTTTCTTT
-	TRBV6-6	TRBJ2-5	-	CASSKPRGGAQETQYF	TGTGCCAGCAGTAAGCCCCGAGGGGGGGCGCAAGAGACCCAGTACTTC
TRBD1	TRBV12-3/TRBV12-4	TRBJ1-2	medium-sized	CASSPTGGYGYTF	TGTGCCAGCAGCCCAACAGGGGGCTATGGCTACACCTTC
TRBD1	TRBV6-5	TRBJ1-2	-	CASTYRSGGNGYTF	TGTGCCAGCACTTACCGGTCAGGGGGCAATGGCTACACCTTC
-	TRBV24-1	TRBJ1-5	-	CATSTGGGSQHF	TGTGCCACCAGCACCGGGGGGGGGTCCCAGCATTTT
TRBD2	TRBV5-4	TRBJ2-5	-	CASSFGTRGETQYF	TGTGCCAGCAGCTTCGGGACTAGGGGAGAGACCCAGTACTTC
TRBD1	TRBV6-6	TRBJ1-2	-	CASSVTGGGYTF	TGTGCCAGCAGTGTGACAGGGGGTGGCTACACCTTC
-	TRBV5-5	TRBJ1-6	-	CASSLAGLMYSPLHF	TGTGCCAGCAGCTTGGCAGGCCTAATGTATTCACCCCTCCACTTT
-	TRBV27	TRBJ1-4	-	CASSLSAGGEKLFF	TGTGCCAGCAGTTTATCAGCGGGGGGAGAGAAACTGTTTTTT
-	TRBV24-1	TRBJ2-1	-	CATSDFRGHEQFF	TGTGCCACCAGTGATTTTAGGGGTCATGAGCAGTTCTTC
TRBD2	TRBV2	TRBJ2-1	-	CASSVGLAGGQSEINEQFF	TGTGCCAGCAGTGTAGGACTAGCGGGGGGGCAGTCGGAGATCAATGAGCAGTTCTTC
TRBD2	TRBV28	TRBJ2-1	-	CASSGESGGPYNEQFF	TGTGCCAGCAGTGGCGAAAGCGGGGGCCCCTACAATGAGCAGTTCTTC
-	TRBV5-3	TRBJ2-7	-	CARSLANGGPGEQYF	TGTGCCAGAAGCTTGGCCAACGGGGGGCCGGGTGAGCAGTACTTC
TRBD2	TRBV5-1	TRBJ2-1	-	CASSLAPGGPYNEQFF	TGCGCCAGCAGCTTGGCCCCGGGGGGGCCCTACAATGAGCAGTTCTTC
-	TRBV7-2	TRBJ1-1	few	CASSLNRLEAFF	TGTGCCAGCAGCTTAAATCGGTTAGAAGCTTTCTTT
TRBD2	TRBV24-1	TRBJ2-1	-	CATSDASGGNNEQFF	TGTGCCACCAGTGATGCTAGCGGGGGAAACAATGAGCAGTTCTTC
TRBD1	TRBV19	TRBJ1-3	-	CASSSQGAGNTIYF	TGTGCCAGTAGTAGTCAGGGGGCTGGAAACACCATATATTTT
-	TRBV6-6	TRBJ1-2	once	CASGGIGRSSGYTF	TGTGCCAGCGGGGGGATAGGACGCTCAAGCGGCTACACCTTC
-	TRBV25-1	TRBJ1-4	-	CASIGRGHATNEKLFF	TGTGCCAGCATTGGGCGCGGGCATGCAACTAATGAAAAACTGTTTTTT
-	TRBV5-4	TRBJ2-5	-	CASSAGYQETQYF	TGTGCCAGCAGCGCGGGGTACCAAGAGACCCAGTACTTC